This T cell receptor (beta chain) appears in the sequencing data of a study of blood T cell repertoires in COVID-19. Clinical history reported by participants formed the basis on which cohorts were assigned. The CDR3 spans 13 residues. Trimming shortened V by 8 bases and J by 8 bases, and 16 bases separated the two germline ends. Per germline, CDR1 SGHTA and CDR2 FQGTGA. The authors' processing: Nucleated cell number was recorded as an estimate derived from reference gene primer amplification. Sequenced by immunoSEQ multiplex PCR; TCRdb stores in-frame clones only, minus some. V and J calls and clone size come straight from that table; D and trimming were deduced from the DNA. Here the sample spans about 210,000 clones, 81% being singletons.

The sample was PBMCs or T cells enriched from blood (not recorded which). This clonotype originated in a woman aged 45 to 65 with acute COVID-19. The chain combines TRBV7-3 with TRBJ2-1; weak D call: TRBD1 (5 bases). This CDR3 is CASPPLRDDEQFF. Here the CDR3 DNA reads TGTGCCAGCCCCCCGCTCAGGGATGATGAGCAGTTCTTC.